What follows are 23 T cell receptor beta chains derived from one specimen sequenced in a study of T cells in Graves' hyperthyroidism and ophthalmopathy. Template material for amplifying TCR beta CDR3 regions consisted of RNA transcripts. The study used the HTBI primer set for a first-round RT-PCR of the TCR CDR3. TCRdb ran MiXCR on the multiplex PCR reads and lists one entry per CDR3 protein. The table lists about 500,000 distinct CDR3 sequences, about 16% of them singletons. Sequencing input: blood. Receptors were obtained from a young woman with Graves' ophthalmopathy.

The chain combines TRBV18 with TRBJ2-5, with 8 bases fitting TRBD1. The CDR3 extends over 18 amino acids. Germline CDR1 reads KGHSH; CDR2 reads LQKENI. J lost 5 bases, V lost 0 bases, and 14 bases had no gene match. DNA for the CDR3: TGTGCCAGCTCACCACCGCGGGGCAGGGGGCTAAATCAGGAGACCCAGTACTTC. Translated: CASSPPRGRGLNQETQYF.

There are many counts of this clonotype. The chain joins TRBV7-2 to TRBJ1-2; D ambiguous. The CDR3 loop spans 13 amino acids. The germline V and J ends were trimmed by 6 bases and 2 bases, with 10 bases remaining between them. The germline CDR1 and CDR2 sequences are SGHTA and FQGNSA. Here the CDR3 reads CASSTRRNYGYTF. The CDR3 DNA is TGTGCCAGCAGTACGAGACGGAACTATGGCTACACCTTC.

This clonotype was seen at least ten times. The junction and the germline gene differ at one end; a read error may be behind it. This chain uses TRBV4-3 with TRBJ2-3, with 7 bases matching TRBD2. This CDR3 contains 14 residues. The germline V gene encodes CDR1 LGHNA and CDR2 YSLEER. The CDR3 DNA sequence: TGTGCCAGCAGCCTTAGCGGGCGGGCAGATACGCAGTATTTT. As protein: CASSLSGRADTQYF.

This clonotype is a singleton in its sample. V is TRBV10-2 and J is TRBJ2-7; maybe TRBD2 (6 bases). The germline CDR1 and CDR2 sequences are WSHSY and SAAADI. The CDR3 runs to 16 residues. Trimming left V 8 bases short and J 0 bases short, with 20 bases between. The CDR3 sequence: CASEDVWRGNSYEQYF. The CDR3 DNA follows: TGCGCCAGCGAGGACGTTTGGAGGGGAAACTCCTACGAGCAGTACTTC.

This clonotype has more than one count but fewer than ten. V is TRBV10-3 and J is TRBJ1-3; the D is unclear. CDR1 and CDR2 (germline): ENHRY, SYGVKD. CDR3 length equals 15 residues. Deletions cut 3 bases from V and 2 bases from J, with 11 bases between. As DNA, the CDR3 is TGTGCCATCAGTGACTCGGGCAGCCCTGGAAACACCATATATTTT. It encodes CAISDSGSPGNTIYF.

This clonotype was counted only a few times. The chain couples TRBV9 to TRBJ2-1; D may be TRBD1 or TRBD2 (5 bases each). In germline, CDR1 is SGDLS, CDR2 YYNGEE. The CDR3 length is 18 residues. The V gene lost 4 bases and the J gene lost 5 bases, with 25 bases spanning the gap. CDR3 nucleotides: TGTGCCAGCAGCCTAGGGGTAACCGGGGCCTCCGGGGACAATGAGCAGTTCTTC. This gives the protein CASSLGVTGASGDNEQFF.

This clonotype was seen a few times. In nucleotides, the CDR3 is TGTGCCAGCAGTTTAGCGCGGAGACAGGGGTCGAGCAATCAGCCCCAGCATTTT. This gives the protein CASSLARRQGSSNQPQHF. V is TRBV12-3 or TRBV12-4 and J is TRBJ1-5; 8 bases are a match to TRBD1. The V gene end was trimmed by 0 bases and the J gene end by 1 base; junction bases not matched to a gene: 8. This CDR3 spans 18 amino acids.

For this clonotype: This may come from a read error, since a much larger clone is one base off. The chain has TRBV11-2 and TRBJ1-2; D is unclear. Germline V gives CDR1 SGHAT, CDR2 FQNNGV. This CDR3 has 14 residues. Between the trimmed V and J ends, which lost 1 base and 12 bases, there was a span of 18 bases. The CDR3 region has the DNA TGTGCCAGCAGCTTAGTAGCAGGTTCACGAGGCAACACCTTC. Its protein product is CASSLVAGSRGNTF.

The chain has TRBV6-1 and TRBJ2-4; unclear D gene. The CDR3 spans 13 residues. The germline CDR1 and CDR2 sequences are MNHNS and SASEGT. The V and J ends lost 6 bases and 8 bases respectively, with 14 bases between them. The CDR3 DNA is TGTGCCAGCAGGGTAGATCCTTGGGACATTCAGTACTTC. This translates into CASRVDPWDIQYF.

This clonotype was detected only a few times. The J gene is TRBJ1-1, the V gene TRBV7-6; no definite D call. The CDR3 has 12 amino acids. Trimming took off 1 base at V and 4 bases at J, with 4 bases between the two ends. CDR1 is SGHVS, CDR2 FNYEAQ, per germline. The CDR3 region is CASSLEATEAFF. CDR3 sequence (DNA): TGTGCCAGCAGCTTAGAGGCCACTGAAGCTTTCTTT.

There are a few counts of this clonotype. The J gene is TRBJ2-2, the V gene TRBV6-5; D remains ambiguous. CDR3 length equals 15 residues. Trimming stripped 2 bases from V and 0 bases from J, with 7 bases between. The germline gives CDR1 MNHEY, CDR2 SVGAGI. Written as DNA, the CDR3 is TGTGCCAGCAGTTACCGACGTTCGAACACCGGGGAGCTGTTTTTT. Translated: CASSYRRSNTGELFF.

This chain joins TRBV20-1 and TRBJ2-6, with D maybe TRBD2 (6 bases). The germline V and J ends were trimmed by 4 bases and 2 bases, with 18 bases remaining between them. This CDR3 is 17 amino acids long. The germline V gene has CDR1 DFQATT and CDR2 SNEGSKA (reference sequence). CDR3 amino acids: CSATGPVGGTGANVLTF. DNA of the CDR3: TGCAGTGCTACGGGTCCAGTCGGGGGAACTGGGGCCAACGTCCTGACTTTC.

The chain uses TRBV6-1 and TRBJ1-6; no clear D gene. The V end lost 6 bases, the J end lost 6 bases, and 6 bases lay between the germline ends. The V gene's germline CDR1 is MNHNS and CDR2 SASEGT. The CDR3 runs 12 residues. In nucleotides, the CDR3 is TGTGCCAGCAGCCGAACTAATTCACCCCTCCACTTT. Translating it yields CASSRTNSPLHF.

This clonotype has a count of ten or more. The chain carries TRBV6-5 and TRBJ2-7; 14 nucleotides align to TRBD2. V lost 2 bases, J lost 6 bases, and 0 bases stayed unmatched. CDR1 and CDR2 (germline): MNHEY, SVGAGI. CDR3 size: 14 residues. CDR3 region: CASSYGTSGSEQYF. CDR3 bases: TGTGCCAGCAGTTACGGGACTAGCGGGAGCGAGCAGTACTTC.

The chain employs TRBV6-1 and TRBJ1-1; D is ambiguous. This CDR3 is built from 14 residues. With 10 bases removed from V and 4 bases from J, the gap between germline ends came to 19 bases. Germline V lookup: CDR1 MNHNS, CDR2 SASEGT. Here the CDR3 DNA reads TGTGCCACCGGACGCCCTATTATGAGCACTGAAGCTTTCTTT. Translating it yields CATGRPIMSTEAFF.

This clonotype was picked up many times. J is TRBJ2-7 and V is TRBV20-1, with a tentative D call TRBD2 (6 bases). The CDR3 consists of 15 residues. Germline CDR1 reads DFQATT; CDR2 reads SNEGSKA (reference sequence). V dropped 6 bases and J dropped 5 bases, with 23 bases sitting between them. CDR3 region: CSARIRGPWEDEQYF. As DNA, the CDR3 is TGCAGTGCCAGAATTCGAGGTCCGTGGGAGGACGAGCAGTACTTC.

This rearrangement joins TRBV2 to TRBJ2-1; 10 bases match TRBD2. J was trimmed by 4 bases and V by 6 bases; bases with no gene match: 6. Germline-derived CDR1 and CDR2 are SNHLY and FYNNEI. The CDR3 covers 15 residues. The CDR3 DNA sequence: TGTGCCAGCAGCGCTAGCGGGGGCCCTTACAATGAGCAGTTCTTC. This sequence encodes CASSASGGPYNEQFF.

This rearrangement joins TRBV9 to TRBJ2-5; D not certain. The CDR3 loop spans 13 amino acids. Germline CDR1 is SGDLS and CDR2 is YYNGEE. V was shortened by 4 bases and J by 3 bases, with 10 bases between the two germline ends. CDR3 in DNA: TGTGCCAGCAGCCTCGACATCGAAGAGACCCAGTACTTC. It is translated as CASSLDIEETQYF.

There are many counts of this clonotype. Germline and junction disagree at one end, which may indicate a read error. The CDR3 here is CSARGQVGYEQYF. DNA of the CDR3: TGCAGTGCCAGAGGACAGGTGGGCTACGAGCAGTACTTC. The chain has TRBV20-1 and TRBJ2-7, with 7 bases aligning to TRBD1. Germline V gene lookup returns CDR1 DFQATT and CDR2 SNEGSKA (reference sequence). CDR3 size: 13 residues.

This clonotype came up many times. This chain connects TRBV2 to TRBJ2-2, with D possibly TRBD1 on 6 matching bases. Trimming shortened V by 7 bases and J by 1 base, and 16 bases separated the two germline ends. The V gene's germline CDR1 is SNHLY and CDR2 FYNNEI. This CDR3 has 16 residues. CDR3 sequence: CASTKLRTENTGELFF. CDR3 sequence (DNA): TGTGCCAGCACTAAACTCCGGACAGAGAACACCGGGGAGCTGTTTTTT.

This sequence joins TRBV7-9 and TRBJ2-7; D is possibly TRBD1 or TRBD2 (5 bases each). Trimming pared 1 base from V and 6 bases from J, leaving 10 bases between. Germline V gene data show CDR1 as SEHNR and CDR2 as FQNEAQ (reference sequence). This CDR3 contains 13 residues. The CDR3 bases are TGTGCCAGCAGCTTAGTTGGGGGTCCCGAGCAGTACTTC. Its protein product is CASSLVGGPEQYF.

This clonotype was seen at least ten times. CDR3 in DNA: TGTGCCAGCAGTTTCGGGGGCCTGACCTACAATGAGCAGTTCTTC. This sequence encodes CASSFGGLTYNEQFF. The chain couples TRBV28 to TRBJ2-1; D may match TRBD1 or TRBD2 (6 bases each). Trimming took off 3 bases at V and 2 bases at J, with 11 bases between the two ends. Germline CDR1 MDHEN, CDR2 SYDVKM. The CDR3 is 15 residues long.

This clonotype was counted at least ten times. This chain uses TRBV5-1 with TRBJ1-4, with D uncertain. V was pared by 0 bases and J by 8 bases, with 14 bases between. CDR3 length equals 15 residues. Germline V gene data show CDR1 as SGHRS and CDR2 as YFSETQ. The chain's CDR3 is CASSLEDREREKLFF. The CDR3 DNA reads TGCGCCAGCAGCTTGGAGGATAGAGAAAGGGAAAAACTGTTTTTT.